This TCR beta chain stems from a study of blood T cell repertoires in COVID-19. Study details: Acute and convalescent COVID-19 specimens originated in the United States, Italy and Spain. Sources were T cells, B-cell-depleted T cells, or PBMCs; the material itself was cDNA or gDNA.

The CDR3 length is 13 residues. Trimming cost V 3 bases and J 9 bases, with 11 bases left between them. Germline-derived CDR1 and CDR2 are KGHDR and SFDVKD. In the original workflow: Estimates of nucleated cell counts were drawn from the amplification of reference gene primers. Assay used: immunoSEQ multiplex PCR; TCRdb lists only in-frame clones, some missing. That table furnishes V, J and clone size, whereas the DNA furnished D and trimming. This sample carries about 130,000 clones, roughly 80% of them seen once, and the ten largest clones take about 16%. This TCR derives from a woman aged 45-60 years with acute or convalescent COVID-19. What was sequenced was peripheral blood. The chain uses TRBV24-1 and TRBJ2-1; no clear D gene. CDR3 protein: CATSDPLVGEQFF. In DNA, the CDR3 is TGTGCCACCAGTGATCCGCTCGTCGGTGAGCAGTTCTTC.